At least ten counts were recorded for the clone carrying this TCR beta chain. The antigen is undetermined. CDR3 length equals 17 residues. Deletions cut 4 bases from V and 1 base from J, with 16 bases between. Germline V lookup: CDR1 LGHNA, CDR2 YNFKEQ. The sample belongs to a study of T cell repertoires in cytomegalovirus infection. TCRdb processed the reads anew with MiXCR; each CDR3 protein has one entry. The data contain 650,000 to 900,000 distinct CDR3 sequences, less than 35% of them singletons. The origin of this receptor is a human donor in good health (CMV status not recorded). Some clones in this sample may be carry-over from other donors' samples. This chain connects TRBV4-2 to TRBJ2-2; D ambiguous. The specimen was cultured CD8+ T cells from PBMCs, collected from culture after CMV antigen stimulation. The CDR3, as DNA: TGTGCCAGCAGCCGAATTGGGGTCCCCGGGAACACCGGGGAGCTGTTTTTT. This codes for CASSRIGVPGNTGELFF.